The 6 T cell receptor beta chains below were found in one sample sequenced in a study of blood T cell repertoires in COVID-19. Method: immunoSEQ multiplex PCR; TCRdb's copy keeps in-frame clones and lacks some. The table records roughly 260,000 clones, approximately 90% of them present only once. Sequenced: peripheral blood. The receptors originated from a woman aged 40-49 years with acute or convalescent COVID-19.

The V call is TRBV27, the J call TRBJ2-4, with D possibly TRBD1 on 6 matching bases. Germline lookup yields CDR1 MNHEY and CDR2 SMNVEV (reference sequence). V was pared by 0 bases and J by 9 bases, with 12 bases between. This CDR3 spans 14 amino acids. The CDR3 sequence: CASSLSKGESIQYF. CDR3 bases: TGTGCCAGCAGTTTATCAAAGGGGGAAAGCATTCAGTACTTC.

The V call is TRBV30, the J call TRBJ2-1, with 13 nucleotides matching TRBD2. V was pared by 5 bases and J by 4 bases, with 11 bases of the junction left unmatched. CDR3 length: 17 amino acids. Looked up from germline, CDR1 is GTSNPN and CDR2 is SVGIG (reference sequence). CDR3 nucleotide sequence: TGTGCCTGGGACCCCGGACTAGCGGGGGCGGGTTACAATGAGCAGTTCTTC. As protein: CAWDPGLAGAGYNEQFF.

J is TRBJ2-5 and V is TRBV18, with D possibly TRBD2 on 5 matching bases. This CDR3 has 13 amino acids. Between the trimmed V and J ends, which lost 3 bases and 5 bases, there was a span of 10 bases. CDR1 is KGHSH and CDR2 is LQKENI in the germline V gene. The DNA for the CDR3 is TGTGCCAGCTCACCCATGTCGGGGGAGACCCAGTACTTC. Translating it yields CASSPMSGETQYF.

This clone is a singleton in its sample. This chain uses TRBV19 with TRBJ2-5; 12 bases agree with TRBD2. The CDR3 sequence is 15 residues long. Germline lookup yields CDR1 LNHDA and CDR2 SQIVND (reference sequence). V lost 3 bases, J lost 1 base, and 0 bases stayed unmatched. Written as DNA, the CDR3 is TGTGCCAGTAGTATGGGACTAGCGGGCCAAGAGACCCAGTACTTC. This translates into CASSMGLAGQETQYF.

The chain uses TRBV2 and TRBJ1-2, with D maybe TRBD1 (5 bases). Deletions cut 4 bases from V and 0 bases from J, with 9 bases between. The CDR3 is made up of 14 amino acids. CDR1 and CDR2 from the germline V gene are SNHLY and FYNNEI. The CDR3 nucleotides read TGTGCCAGCAGTGTAGGACACACTAACTATGGCTACACCTTC. Translation gives CASSVGHTNYGYTF.

The chain combines TRBV4-1 with TRBJ2-3, with 9 bases lining up with TRBD1. There are 16 residues in the CDR3. Germline assignment: CDR1 MGHRA and CDR2 YSYEKL. V dropped 1 base and J dropped 2; count of bases not matched to a gene: 4. The CDR3 DNA sequence: TGCGCCAGCAGCCAAGTTGGGACAGGGAACACAGATACGCAGTATTTT. It encodes CASSQVGTGNTDTQYF.